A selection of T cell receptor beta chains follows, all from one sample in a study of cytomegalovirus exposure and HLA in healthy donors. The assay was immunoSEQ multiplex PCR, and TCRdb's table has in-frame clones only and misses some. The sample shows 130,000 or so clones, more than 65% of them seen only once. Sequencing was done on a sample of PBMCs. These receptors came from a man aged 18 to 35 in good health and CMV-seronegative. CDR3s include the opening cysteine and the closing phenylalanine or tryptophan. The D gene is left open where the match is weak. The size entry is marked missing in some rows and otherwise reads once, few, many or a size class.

DNA: TGTGCCAGCAGATTCAGACAGGGTCTGAACACTGAAGCTTTCTTT; CDR3: CASRFRQGLNTEAFF; J: TRBJ1-1; V: TRBV7-9; D: TRBD1; size: .
DNA: TGTGCCAGCAGCTCCGGAGGGACAGTGGGCACCGGGGAGCTGTTTTTT; CDR3: CASSSGGTVGTGELFF; J: TRBJ2-2; V: TRBV7-8; D: .; size: .
DNA: TGTGCCAGTAGCGCCTCAGGGAGGGGTGAAGCTTTCTTT; CDR3: CASSASGRGEAFF; J: TRBJ1-1; V: TRBV19; D: .; size: .
DNA: TGTGCCAGCTCACTTCTAGAAATACCCTGGACCCAGTACTTC; CDR3: CASSLLEIPWTQYF; J: TRBJ2-5; V: TRBV18; D: .; size: .
DNA: TGTGCCAGCAGCTTAATGGGGCCGAGTCAGCCCCAGCATTTT; CDR3: CASSLMGPSQPQHF; J: TRBJ1-5; V: TRBV7-9; D: .; size: few
DNA: TGTGCCAGCAGCCGGAGGGACGCGGGAACTGAAGCTTTCTTT; CDR3: CASSRRDAGTEAFF; J: TRBJ1-1; V: TRBV7-9; D: .; size: .
DNA: TGCGCCAGCAGCGGGGGGGACACCGGACTGAACACTGAAGCTTTCTTT; CDR3: CASSGGDTGLNTEAFF; J: TRBJ1-1; V: TRBV5-1; D: .; size: once
DNA: TGTGCCAGCAGCCCAAATGATCGACGGGGGAACACTGAAGCTTTCTTT; CDR3: CASSPNDRRGNTEAFF; J: TRBJ1-1; V: TRBV16; D: .; size: few
DNA: TGTGCCAGCAGTCCGCTTGACAGCTACGCGCCCTATGGCTACACCTTC; CDR3: CASSPLDSYAPYGYTF; J: TRBJ1-2; V: TRBV27; D: .; size: once
DNA: TGTGCCAGTCAGGCGACAGGAAACACTGAAGCTTTCTTT; CDR3: CASQATGNTEAFF; J: TRBJ1-1; V: TRBV6-6; D: .; size: .
DNA: TGTGCCAGCAGTGAAGCGTGGGACTCCACCTACGAGCAGTACTTC; CDR3: CASSEAWDSTYEQYF; J: TRBJ2-7; V: TRBV6-1; D: .; size: .
DNA: TGCGCCAGCAGAGTCGGGGGCAATGAGCAGTTCTTC; CDR3: CASRVGGNEQFF; J: TRBJ2-1; V: TRBV4-1; D: .; size: .
DNA: TGCGCCAGCAGCCAAGAAACAGGGGGGAATAATTCACCCCTCCACTTT; CDR3: CASSQETGGNNSPLHF; J: TRBJ1-6; V: TRBV4-1; D: TRBD1; size: few
DNA: TGTGCCAGCAGTGACCACAGGGGCGAGGTTGAAAAACTGTTTTTT; CDR3: CASSDHRGEVEKLFF; J: TRBJ1-4; V: TRBV6-1; D: TRBD1; size: few
DNA: TGTGCCAGCAGCCCGCGGCGGAGTCCGGGGGATTCACCCCTCCACTTT; CDR3: CASSPRRSPGDSPLHF; J: TRBJ1-6; V: TRBV4-2; D: .; size: .
DNA: TGTGCCAGCAGTGAAAGGGGAGGGTACGAGCAGTACTTC; CDR3: CASSERGGYEQYF; J: TRBJ2-7; V: TRBV2; D: TRBD2; size: few
DNA: TGTGCCAGCAGTGACGGGGACAGTGTTTTCTTGATGCCCCAGCATTTT; CDR3: CASSDGDSVFLMPQHF; J: TRBJ1-5; V: TRBV6-4; D: TRBD1; size: .
DNA: TGTGCCAGTAGCCCTAGGAACACTGAAGCTTTCTTT; CDR3: CASSPRNTEAFF; J: TRBJ1-1; V: TRBV19; D: .; size: once
DNA: TGTGCCAGTACCCCGGTGCCGGATTTCAGGGAAGCTTTCTTT; CDR3: CASTPVPDFREAFF; J: TRBJ1-1; V: TRBV19; D: .; size: .
DNA: TGTGCCAGTCGCTCAGGTGGTGAGGGGGCACCCCTCCACTTT; CDR3: CASRSGGEGAPLHF; J: TRBJ1-6; V: TRBV19; D: .; size: .
DNA: TGTGCCAGCAGAGCCACCCTAGGCGGCTATGGCTACACCTTC; CDR3: CASRATLGGYGYTF; J: TRBJ1-2; V: TRBV7-2; D: .; size: .
DNA: TGCGCCAGCAGACTAGGGACAGGGTTTGGAGAGAACACTGAAGCTTTCTTT; CDR3: CASRLGTGFGENTEAFF; J: TRBJ1-1; V: TRBV5-1; D: TRBD1; size: .
DNA: TGTGCCAGCAGTTCCCCTAGCGGGGGGGGATTGGAGCAGTTCTTC; CDR3: CASSSPSGGGLEQFF; J: TRBJ2-1; V: TRBV6-5; D: TRBD2; size: .
DNA: TGTGCCAGCTCGGGACACCTCACAGATACGCAGTATTTT; CDR3: CASSGHLTDTQYF; J: TRBJ2-3; V: TRBV28; D: .; size: .
DNA: TGTGCCAGCAGCTCGATAGCGGGGGGGCCCGCCGGGGAGCTGTTTTTT; CDR3: CASSSIAGGPAGELFF; J: TRBJ2-2; V: TRBV11-2; D: TRBD2; size: .
DNA: TGTGCCAGCAGCAAGCAGGGTATCACTGAAGCTTTCTTT; CDR3: CASSKQGITEAFF; J: TRBJ1-1; V: TRBV21-1; D: .; size: .
DNA: TGTGCCAGCAGCCAAGAAGGGGGTTCTGGAGAAAAACTGTTTTTT; CDR3: CASSQEGGSGEKLFF; J: TRBJ1-4; V: TRBV4-2; D: .; size: .
DNA: TGTGCCAGTAGTAATCCGGGACACCACACTGAAGCTTTCTTT; CDR3: CASSNPGHHTEAFF; J: TRBJ1-1; V: TRBV19; D: .; size: .
DNA: TGCGCCAGCAGCTTTTCGACAGGGGCCACCGGGGAGCTGTTTTTT; CDR3: CASSFSTGATGELFF; J: TRBJ2-2; V: TRBV5-1; D: TRBD1; size: .
DNA: TGTTCCAGCAGCTCTGACAGGGGATCTAATGAAAAACTGTTTTTT; CDR3: CSSSSDRGSNEKLFF; J: TRBJ1-4; V: TRBV7-9; D: TRBD1; size: .
DNA: TGTGCCAGCGCCGGGACATTCTCTGGAAACACCATATATTTT; CDR3: CASAGTFSGNTIYF; J: TRBJ1-3; V: TRBV2; D: .; size: .
DNA: TGTGCCAGCAGCTATGGACTAGCGGGGACCAAGACCGGGGAGCTGTTTTTT; CDR3: CASSYGLAGTKTGELFF; J: TRBJ2-2; V: TRBV7-8; D: TRBD2; size: .
DNA: TGTGCCAGTACCTTGCAAAGGGGGGGCAACACCGGGGAGCTGTTTTTT; CDR3: CASTLQRGGNTGELFF; J: TRBJ2-2; V: TRBV19; D: .; size: .
DNA: TGTGCCAGCAGTGAAGCAGACGGGGATAGCTCCTACGAGCAGTACTTC; CDR3: CASSEADGDSSYEQYF; J: TRBJ2-7; V: TRBV2; D: .; size: .
DNA: TGCGCCAGCAGCCAAGATCTCGGTTCCTCCTACGAGCAGTACTTC; CDR3: CASSQDLGSSYEQYF; J: TRBJ2-7; V: TRBV4-1; D: .; size: .
DNA: TGTGCCAGCAGCTTTAGCGGGGGGGCGGCCGGGGAGCTGTTTTTT; CDR3: CASSFSGGAAGELFF; J: TRBJ2-2; V: TRBV9; D: TRBD2; size: .
DNA: TGTGCCAGCAGTGAAGGGGCCGGGACAGGCACCTACGAGCAGTACTTC; CDR3: CASSEGAGTGTYEQYF; J: TRBJ2-7; V: TRBV25-1; D: TRBD1; size: .
DNA: TGTGCCAGCAGAGAGGATCAGCCCCAGCATTTT; CDR3: CASREDQPQHF; J: TRBJ1-5; V: TRBV6-1; D: .; size: .
DNA: TGTGCCAGCAGTGAGCCCCCGCGCGAGCAGTACTTC; CDR3: CASSEPPREQYF; J: TRBJ2-7; V: TRBV2; D: .; size: .
DNA: TGTGCCAGCAGCCGCCGGACAGGGGTCAGCAACACCGGGGAGCTGTTTTTT; CDR3: CASSRRTGVSNTGELFF; J: TRBJ2-2; V: TRBV27; D: TRBD1; size: once
DNA: TGTGCCAGCAGTGAAGGGGTGACAGTCTATAATTCACCCCTCCACTTT; CDR3: CASSEGVTVYNSPLHF; J: TRBJ1-6; V: TRBV6-1; D: .; size: .
DNA: TGTGCCAGCAGTGAATATGGGGGCCGGAGATCCCAGCATTTT; CDR3: CASSEYGGRRSQHF; J: TRBJ1-5; V: TRBV6-5; D: .; size: once
DNA: TGTGCCAGCAGTGAAAACGGGGGGAACAATGAGCAGTTCTTC; CDR3: CASSENGGNNEQFF; J: TRBJ2-1; V: TRBV2; D: TRBD2; size: .
DNA: TGTGCCAGCTCACCGGTGGACGCTAAGGGGGAGCAGTACTTC; CDR3: CASSPVDAKGEQYF; J: TRBJ2-7; V: TRBV18; D: .; size: .
DNA: TGTGCCAGCAGCCTCTCCGGGTATTACGAGCAGTACTTC; CDR3: CASSLSGYYEQYF; J: TRBJ2-7; V: TRBV5-4; D: .; size: .
DNA: TGTGCCAGCACTGCCCAGGGTAGGGTTCCACCCCTCCACTTT; CDR3: CASTAQGRVPPLHF; J: TRBJ1-6; V: TRBV6-1; D: .; size: .
DNA: TGTGCCAGCAGTGATGGGACAGGAGAAGAAGAGACCCAGTACTTC; CDR3: CASSDGTGEEETQYF; J: TRBJ2-5; V: TRBV25-1; D: TRBD1; size: .
DNA: TGCGCCAGCAGCCCCTCGCTAGGGGGCATTACCCCAATGAACACTGAAGCTTTCTTT; CDR3: CASSPSLGGITPMNTEAFF; J: TRBJ1-1; V: TRBV5-1; D: TRBD1; size: .
DNA: TGTGCCAGCAGTTCCCCGACAGGGGGGAACTATGGCTACACCTTC; CDR3: CASSSPTGGNYGYTF; J: TRBJ1-2; V: TRBV28; D: TRBD1; size: .
DNA: TGTGCCAGTAGTATAGGGTTTATTGTCAGAAATCAGCCCCAGCATTTT; CDR3: CASSIGFIVRNQPQHF; J: TRBJ1-5; V: TRBV19; D: .; size: .
DNA: TGTGCCAGCAGCTCTTCCTCTAGCACAGATACGCAGTATTTT; CDR3: CASSSSSSTDTQYF; J: TRBJ2-3; V: TRBV7-3; D: .; size: .
DNA: TGTGCCAGCAGCGTAGACGGGGGGCCCCCAACGGGCACAGATACGCAGTATTTT; CDR3: CASSVDGGPPTGTDTQYF; J: TRBJ2-3; V: TRBV9; D: .; size: few
DNA: TGTGCCAGCAGCTTAAATTCCGGGACAGTGAACACTGAAGCTTTCTTT; CDR3: CASSLNSGTVNTEAFF; J: TRBJ1-1; V: TRBV7-6; D: TRBD1; size: .
DNA: TGTGCCAGCAGCTTAGCAAGCGGGAACACCATATATTTT; CDR3: CASSLASGNTIYF; J: TRBJ1-3; V: TRBV7-9; D: .; size: .
DNA: TGTGCCAGCACCCCAACAGGGGCGACAACTAATGAAAAACTGTTTTTT; CDR3: CASTPTGATTNEKLFF; J: TRBJ1-4; V: TRBV7-2; D: TRBD1; size: once